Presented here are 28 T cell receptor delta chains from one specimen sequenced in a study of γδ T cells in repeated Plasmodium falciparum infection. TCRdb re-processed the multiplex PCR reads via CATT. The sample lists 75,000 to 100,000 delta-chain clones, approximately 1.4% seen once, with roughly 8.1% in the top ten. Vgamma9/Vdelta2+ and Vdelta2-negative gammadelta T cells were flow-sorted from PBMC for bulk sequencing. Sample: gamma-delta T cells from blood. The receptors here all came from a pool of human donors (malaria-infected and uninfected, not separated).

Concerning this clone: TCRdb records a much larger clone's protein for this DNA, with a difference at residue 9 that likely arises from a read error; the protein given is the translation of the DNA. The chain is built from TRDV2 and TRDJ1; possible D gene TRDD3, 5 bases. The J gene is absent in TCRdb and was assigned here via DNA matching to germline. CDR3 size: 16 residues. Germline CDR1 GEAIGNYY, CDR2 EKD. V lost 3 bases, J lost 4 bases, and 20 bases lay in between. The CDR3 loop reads CACDPVSGRYNDKLIF. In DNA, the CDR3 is TGTGCCTGTGACCCTGTCTCTGGGAGATACAACGATAAACTCATCTTT.

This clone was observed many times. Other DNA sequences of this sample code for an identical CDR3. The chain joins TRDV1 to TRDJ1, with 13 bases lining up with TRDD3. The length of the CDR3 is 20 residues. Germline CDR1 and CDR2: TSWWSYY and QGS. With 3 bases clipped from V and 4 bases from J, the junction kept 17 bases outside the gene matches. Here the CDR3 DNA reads TGTGCTCTTGGGGACCGACGTTCCTACTGGGGGATACGCGGCATCGATAAACTCATCTTT. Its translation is CALGDRRSYWGIRGIDKLIF.

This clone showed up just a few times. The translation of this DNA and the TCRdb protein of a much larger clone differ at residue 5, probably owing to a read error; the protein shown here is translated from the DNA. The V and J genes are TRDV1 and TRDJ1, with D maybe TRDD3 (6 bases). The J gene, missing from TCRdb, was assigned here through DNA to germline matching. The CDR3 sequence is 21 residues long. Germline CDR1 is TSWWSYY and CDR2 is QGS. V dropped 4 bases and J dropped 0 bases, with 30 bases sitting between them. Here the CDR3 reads CALGGLVLPKGGVFYTDKLIF. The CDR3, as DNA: TGTGCTCTTGGGGGACTCGTTTTACCCAAGGGGGGAGTTTTCTACACCGATAAACTCATCTTT.

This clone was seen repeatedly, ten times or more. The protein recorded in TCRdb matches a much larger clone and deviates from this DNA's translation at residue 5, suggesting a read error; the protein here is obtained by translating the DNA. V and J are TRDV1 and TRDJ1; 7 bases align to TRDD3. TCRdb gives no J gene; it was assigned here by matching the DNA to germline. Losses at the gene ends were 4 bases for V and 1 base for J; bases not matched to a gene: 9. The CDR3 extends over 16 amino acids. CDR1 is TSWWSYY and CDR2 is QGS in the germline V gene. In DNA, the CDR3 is TGTGCTCTTGGGGGAGAGGCGGATACGTGCACCGATAAACTCATCTTT. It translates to CALGGEADTCTDKLIF.

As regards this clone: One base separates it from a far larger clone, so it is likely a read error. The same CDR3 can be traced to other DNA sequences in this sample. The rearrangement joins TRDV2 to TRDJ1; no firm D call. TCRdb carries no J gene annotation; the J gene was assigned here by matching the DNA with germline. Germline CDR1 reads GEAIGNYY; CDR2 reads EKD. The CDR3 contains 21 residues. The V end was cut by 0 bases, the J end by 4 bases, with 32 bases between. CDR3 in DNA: TGTGCCTGTGACACCGTTCAAGGGGCAAAAAATTTCCAGGGCGAGGGCGATAAACTCATCTTT. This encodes CACDTVQGAKNFQGEGDKLIF.

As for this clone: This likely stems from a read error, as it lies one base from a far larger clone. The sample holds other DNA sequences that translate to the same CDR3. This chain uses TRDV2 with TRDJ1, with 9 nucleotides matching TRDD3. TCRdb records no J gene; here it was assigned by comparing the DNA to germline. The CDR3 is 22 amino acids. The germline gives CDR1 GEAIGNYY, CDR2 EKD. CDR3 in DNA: TGCGCCTGTGACACCGTCACGGGTCCGCAGGGGGATACTCCCTCGTACACCGATAAACTCATCTTT. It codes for CACDTVTGPQGDTPSYTDKLIF.

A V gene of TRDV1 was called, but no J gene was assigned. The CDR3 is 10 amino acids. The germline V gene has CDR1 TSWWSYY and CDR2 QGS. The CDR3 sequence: CALGELLYTF. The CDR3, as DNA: TGTGCTCTTGGGGAACTTTTGTATACCTTC.

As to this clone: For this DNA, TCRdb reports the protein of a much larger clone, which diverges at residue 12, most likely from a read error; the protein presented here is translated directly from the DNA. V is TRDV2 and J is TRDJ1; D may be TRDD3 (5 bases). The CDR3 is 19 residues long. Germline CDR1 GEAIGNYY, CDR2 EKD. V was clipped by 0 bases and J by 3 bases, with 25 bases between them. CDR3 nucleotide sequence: TGTGCCTGTGACACCGTCGGCCTCGAGGGTGGGGTAAGGGCCGATAAACTCATCTTT. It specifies CACDTVGLEGGVRADKLIF.

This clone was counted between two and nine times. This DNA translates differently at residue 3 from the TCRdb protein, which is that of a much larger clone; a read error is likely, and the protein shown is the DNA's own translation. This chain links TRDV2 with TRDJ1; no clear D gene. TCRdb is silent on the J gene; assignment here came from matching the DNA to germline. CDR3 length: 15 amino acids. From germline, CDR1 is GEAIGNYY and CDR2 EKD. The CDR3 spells CARDALQKITDKLIF. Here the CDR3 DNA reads TGTGCCCGTGACGCCTTACAAAAGATTACCGATAAACTCATCTTT.

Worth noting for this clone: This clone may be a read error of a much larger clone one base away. The CDR3 sequence: CALGVQASYLGDIYADKLIF. The CDR3 DNA follows: TGTGCTCTTGGGGTACAAGCTTCCTACTTGGGGGATATCTACGCCGATAAACTCATCTTT. This sequence joins TRDV1 and TRDJ1, with TRDD3 as a possible D gene (9 bases). V dropped 4 bases and J dropped 3 bases, with 30 bases sitting between them. Per germline, CDR1 TSWWSYY and CDR2 QGS. The CDR3 loop spans 20 amino acids.

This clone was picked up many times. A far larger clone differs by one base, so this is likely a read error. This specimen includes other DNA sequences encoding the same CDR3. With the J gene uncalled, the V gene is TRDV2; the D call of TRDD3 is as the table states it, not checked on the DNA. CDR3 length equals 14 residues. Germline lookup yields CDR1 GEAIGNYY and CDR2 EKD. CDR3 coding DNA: TGTGCCTGTGACACCTTGGGGGTCAACGAGGAACTCATCTTC. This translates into CACDTLGVNEELIF.

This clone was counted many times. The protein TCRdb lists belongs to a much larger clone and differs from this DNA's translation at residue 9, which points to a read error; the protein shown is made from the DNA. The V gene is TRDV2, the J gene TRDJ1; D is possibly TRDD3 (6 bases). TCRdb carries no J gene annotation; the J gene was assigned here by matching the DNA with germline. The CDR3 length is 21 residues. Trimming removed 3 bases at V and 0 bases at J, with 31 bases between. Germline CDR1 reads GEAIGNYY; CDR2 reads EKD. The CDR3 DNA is TGTGCCTGTGACCAGGGACAATTACCGGGGGACCACTTAAGTAACACCGATAAACTCATCTTT. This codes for CACDQGQLPGDHLSNTDKLIF.

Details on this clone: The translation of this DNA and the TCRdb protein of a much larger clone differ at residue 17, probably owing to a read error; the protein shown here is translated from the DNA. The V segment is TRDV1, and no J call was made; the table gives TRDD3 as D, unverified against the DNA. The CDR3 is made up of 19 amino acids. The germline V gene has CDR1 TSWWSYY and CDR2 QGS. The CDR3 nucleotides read TGTGCTCTTGGGGATTTCCTGTTATGGGGGATACCTCAGGGGGGTAAACCCATCTTT. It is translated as CALGDFLLWGIPQGGKPIF.

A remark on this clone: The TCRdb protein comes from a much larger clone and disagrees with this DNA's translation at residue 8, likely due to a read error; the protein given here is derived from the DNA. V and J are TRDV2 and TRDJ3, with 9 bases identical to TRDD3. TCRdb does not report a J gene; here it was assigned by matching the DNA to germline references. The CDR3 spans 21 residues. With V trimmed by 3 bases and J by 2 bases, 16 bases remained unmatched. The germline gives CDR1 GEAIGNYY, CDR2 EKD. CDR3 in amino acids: CACDRVRPTGGQPWDTRQMFF. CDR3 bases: TGTGCCTGTGACCGCGTACGCCCAACTGGGGGACAACCCTGGGACACCCGACAGATGTTTTTC.

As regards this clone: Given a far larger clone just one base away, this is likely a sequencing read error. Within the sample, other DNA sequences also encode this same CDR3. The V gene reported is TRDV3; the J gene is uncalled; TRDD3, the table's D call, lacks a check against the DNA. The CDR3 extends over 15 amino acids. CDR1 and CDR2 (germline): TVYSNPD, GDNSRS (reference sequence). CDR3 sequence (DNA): TGTGCCTTTATTTGTCGGCTGGGGGATACGGAAAAGCTCATCTTT. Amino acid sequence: CAFICRLGDTEKLIF.

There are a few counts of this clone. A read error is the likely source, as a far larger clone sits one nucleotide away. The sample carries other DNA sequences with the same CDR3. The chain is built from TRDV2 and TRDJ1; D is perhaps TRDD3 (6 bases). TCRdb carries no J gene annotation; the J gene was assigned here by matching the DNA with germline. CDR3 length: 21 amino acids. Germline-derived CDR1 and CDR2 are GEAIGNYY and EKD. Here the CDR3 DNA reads TGCGCCTGTGACACCGTAACCCTCTGGGAGATACGCGAAACCCAGACCGATAAACTCATCTTT. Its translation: CACDTVTLWEIRETQTDKLIF.

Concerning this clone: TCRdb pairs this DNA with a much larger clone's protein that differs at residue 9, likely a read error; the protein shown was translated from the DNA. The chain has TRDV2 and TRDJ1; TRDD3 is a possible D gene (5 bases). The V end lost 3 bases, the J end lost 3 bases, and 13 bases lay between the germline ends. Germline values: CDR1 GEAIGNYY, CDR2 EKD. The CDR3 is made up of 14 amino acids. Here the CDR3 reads CACDGISAPDKLIF. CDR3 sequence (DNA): TGTGCCTGTGACGGGATTAGTGCCCCCGATAAACTCATCTTT.

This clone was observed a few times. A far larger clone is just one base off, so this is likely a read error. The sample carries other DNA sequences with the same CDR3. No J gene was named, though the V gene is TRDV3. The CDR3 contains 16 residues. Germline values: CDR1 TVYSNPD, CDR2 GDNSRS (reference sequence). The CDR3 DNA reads TGTGCCTTTAGTACCTTCGTACCCCTCCCCACCGATAAACTCATCTTC. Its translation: CAFSTFVPLPTDKLIF.

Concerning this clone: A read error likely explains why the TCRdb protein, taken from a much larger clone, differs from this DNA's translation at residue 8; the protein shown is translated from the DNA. The CDR3 DNA reads as TGTGCCTGTGACACCGAAGATGAGGATACGCCGAGCTCCTGGGACACCCGACAGATGTTTTTC. This sequence encodes CACDTEDEDTPSSWDTRQMFF. The genes are TRDV2 and TRDJ3; 7 bases line up with TRDD3. TCRdb carries no J gene annotation; the J gene was assigned here by matching the DNA with germline. Germline V gene sequence: CDR1 GEAIGNYY, CDR2 EKD. Trimming removed 0 bases from V and 0 bases from J; junction bases left unmatched: 13. The length of the CDR3 is 21 residues.

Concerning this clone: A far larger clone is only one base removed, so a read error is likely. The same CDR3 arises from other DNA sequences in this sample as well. CDR3 sequence: CALGDFSWGPSWDTRQMFF. As DNA, the CDR3 is TGTGCTCTTGGGGACTTTTCCTGGGGTCCCTCCTGGGACACCCGACAAATGTTTTTC. The chain links TRDV1 to TRDJ3, with D possibly being TRDD3 (6 bases). Germline V lookup: CDR1 TSWWSYY, CDR2 QGS. The CDR3 has 19 amino acids.

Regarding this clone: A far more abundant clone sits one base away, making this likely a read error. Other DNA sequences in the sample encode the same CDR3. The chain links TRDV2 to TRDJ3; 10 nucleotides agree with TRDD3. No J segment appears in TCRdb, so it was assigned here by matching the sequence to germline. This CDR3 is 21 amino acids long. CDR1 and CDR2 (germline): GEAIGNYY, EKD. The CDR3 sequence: CACDTALHTGGSSWDTRQMFF. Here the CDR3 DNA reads TGTGCCTGCGACACCGCGCTCCACACTGGGGGATCATCCTGGGACACCCGACAGATGTTTTTC.

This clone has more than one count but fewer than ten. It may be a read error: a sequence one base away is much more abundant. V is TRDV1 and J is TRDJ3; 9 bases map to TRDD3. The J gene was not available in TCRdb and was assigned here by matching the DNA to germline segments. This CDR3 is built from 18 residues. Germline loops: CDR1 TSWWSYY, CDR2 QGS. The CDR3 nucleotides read TGTGCTCTTGGGGAACTAGGGGGATACTCCTGGGACACCCGACGGATGTTTTTC. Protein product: CALGELGGYSWDTRRMFF.

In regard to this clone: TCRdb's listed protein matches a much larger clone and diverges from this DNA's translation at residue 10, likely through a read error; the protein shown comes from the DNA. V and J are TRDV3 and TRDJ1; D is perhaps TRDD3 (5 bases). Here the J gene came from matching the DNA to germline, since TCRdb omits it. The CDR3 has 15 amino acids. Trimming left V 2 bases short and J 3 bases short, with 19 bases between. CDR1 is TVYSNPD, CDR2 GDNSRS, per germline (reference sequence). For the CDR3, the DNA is TGTGCCTTTTACACGGACTGGAATGGCTCCGATAAACTCATCTTT. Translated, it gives CAFYTDWNGSDKLIF.

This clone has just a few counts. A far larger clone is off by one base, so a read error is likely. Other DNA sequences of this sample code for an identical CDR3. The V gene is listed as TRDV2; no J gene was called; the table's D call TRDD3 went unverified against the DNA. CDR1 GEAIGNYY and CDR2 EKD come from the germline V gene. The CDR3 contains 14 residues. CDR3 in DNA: TGTGCCTGTGACGCGACTCATCCTGGGGGTAAACTCATCTTC. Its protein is CACDATHPGGKLIF.

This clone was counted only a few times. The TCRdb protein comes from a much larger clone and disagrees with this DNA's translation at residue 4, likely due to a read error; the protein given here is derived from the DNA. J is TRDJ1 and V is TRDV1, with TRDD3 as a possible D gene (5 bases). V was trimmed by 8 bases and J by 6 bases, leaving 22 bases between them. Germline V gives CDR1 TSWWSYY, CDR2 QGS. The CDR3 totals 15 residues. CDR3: CALWGSVCEGYKLIF. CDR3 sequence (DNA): TGTGCTCTTTGGGGTAGCGTCTGCGAGGGCTATAAACTCATCTTT.

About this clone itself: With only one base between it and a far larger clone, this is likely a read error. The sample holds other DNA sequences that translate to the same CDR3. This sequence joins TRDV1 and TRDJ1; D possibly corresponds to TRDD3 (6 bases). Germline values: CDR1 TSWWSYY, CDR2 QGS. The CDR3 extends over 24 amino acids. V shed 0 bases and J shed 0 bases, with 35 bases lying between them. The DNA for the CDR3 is TGTGCTCTTGGGGAACTCGGTTTCTTACTTCCCAGACGATTCCTGGGGCGAAACACCGATAAACTCATCTTT. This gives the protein CALGELGFLLPRRFLGRNTDKLIF.

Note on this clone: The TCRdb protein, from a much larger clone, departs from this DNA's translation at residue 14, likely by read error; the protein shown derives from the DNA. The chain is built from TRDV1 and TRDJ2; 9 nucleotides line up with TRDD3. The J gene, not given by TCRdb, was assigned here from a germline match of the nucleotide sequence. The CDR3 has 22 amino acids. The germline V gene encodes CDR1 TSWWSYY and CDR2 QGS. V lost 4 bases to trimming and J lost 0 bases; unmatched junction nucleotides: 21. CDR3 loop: CALGVPSLTVLGDPTLTAQLFF. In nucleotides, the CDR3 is TGTGCTCTTGGGGTACCTTCCTTGACAGTACTGGGGGACCCCACTTTGACAGCACAACTCTTCTTT.

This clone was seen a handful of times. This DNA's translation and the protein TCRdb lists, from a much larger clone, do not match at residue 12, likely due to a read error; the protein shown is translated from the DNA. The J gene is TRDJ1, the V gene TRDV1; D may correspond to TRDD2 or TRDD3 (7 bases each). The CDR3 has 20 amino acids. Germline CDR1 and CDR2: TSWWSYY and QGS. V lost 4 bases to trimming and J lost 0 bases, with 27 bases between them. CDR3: CALGVSYADYWDTYTDKLIF. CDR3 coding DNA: TGTGCTCTTGGGGTTTCCTACGCTGATTACTGGGATACCTACACCGATAAACTCATCTTT.